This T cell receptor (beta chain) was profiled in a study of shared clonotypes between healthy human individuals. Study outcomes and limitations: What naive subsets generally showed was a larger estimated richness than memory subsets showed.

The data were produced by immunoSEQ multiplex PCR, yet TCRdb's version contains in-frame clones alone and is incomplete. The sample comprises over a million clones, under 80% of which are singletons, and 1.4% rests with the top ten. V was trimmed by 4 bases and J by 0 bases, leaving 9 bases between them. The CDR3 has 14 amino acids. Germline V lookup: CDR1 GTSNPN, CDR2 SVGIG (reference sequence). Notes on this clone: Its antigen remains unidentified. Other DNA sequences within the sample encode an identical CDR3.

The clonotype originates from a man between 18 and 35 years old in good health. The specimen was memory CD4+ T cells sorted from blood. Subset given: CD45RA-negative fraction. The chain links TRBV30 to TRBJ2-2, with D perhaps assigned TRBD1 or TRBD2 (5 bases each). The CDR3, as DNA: TGTGCCTGGAAGGGGAGAACGAACACCGGGGAGCTGTTTTTT. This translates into CAWKGRTNTGELFF.